This T cell receptor beta chain was retrieved from a study of T cells in Graves' hyperthyroidism and ophthalmopathy. This clonotype was seen at least ten times. Antigen specificity is unknown. General observations from the study: A model built on 13 V-J features separated ophthalmopathy from stable hyperthyroidism.

Looked up from germline, CDR1 is KGHDR and CDR2 is SFDVKD. Trimming removed 2 bases from V and 0 bases from J, with 10 bases in between. CDR3 length: 16 amino acids. Template material for amplifying TCR beta CDR3 regions consisted of RNA transcripts. HTBI primers drove first-round RT-PCR of the TCR CDR3. Using its own MiXCR run on the multiplex PCR reads, TCRdb lists one record per CDR3 protein. The sample yields approximately 700,000 distinct CDR3 sequences, roughly 45% seen once. This TCR came from an adult man with Graves' disease, either hyperthyroidism or ophthalmopathy (not recorded which). This chain uses TRBV24-1 with TRBJ1-5; no reliable D call. The sample consisted of peripheral blood or thyroid tissue (not recorded which). The CDR3 nucleotides are TGTGCCACCAGTGATTCGGCCGATGATAGCAATCAGCCCCAGCATTTT. It yields the protein CATSDSADDSNQPQHF.